This entry describes one TCR beta chain. Its antigen is not known. This specimen comes from a study of glioma-infiltrating T cells after dendritic cell vaccination. Whole-study context: Dendritic cell vaccination trial patients had either newly diagnosed or recurrent glioblastoma.

Sample time point: after dendritic cell vaccination, including at tumor progression/relapse. This table comes from immunoSEQ multiplex PCR, and its TCRdb copy is limited to in-frame clones, with some not included. The profile shows about 65,000 clones, more than 75% of them singletons. The study's findings and limits: TCR clonality showed no direct relationship with survival. Only a small number of patients had complete blood and tumor samples.

This sequence originates from a human donor with glioblastoma. This sample comprised blood, obtained after dendritic cell vaccination.

The CDR3 sequence is CASSPGLAVNYEQYF. CDR3 sequence (DNA): TGTGCCAGCAGCCCAGGACTAGCGGTTAACTACGAGCAGTACTTC. V usage is TRBV11-2 and J usage is TRBJ2-7; 10 bases match TRBD2. In germline, CDR1 is SGHAT, CDR2 FQNNGV. V lost 5 bases and J lost 3; bases outside the gene matches: 7. This CDR3 has 15 amino acids. Looking up the rest from reference TRBV11-2 and TRBJ2-7 gives the full variable domain: EAGVAQSPRYKIIEKRQSVAFWCNPISGHATLYWYQQILGQGPKLLIQFQNNGVVDDSQLPKDRFSAERLKGVDSTLKIQPAKLEDSAVYLCASSPGLAVNYEQYFGPGTRLTVT.